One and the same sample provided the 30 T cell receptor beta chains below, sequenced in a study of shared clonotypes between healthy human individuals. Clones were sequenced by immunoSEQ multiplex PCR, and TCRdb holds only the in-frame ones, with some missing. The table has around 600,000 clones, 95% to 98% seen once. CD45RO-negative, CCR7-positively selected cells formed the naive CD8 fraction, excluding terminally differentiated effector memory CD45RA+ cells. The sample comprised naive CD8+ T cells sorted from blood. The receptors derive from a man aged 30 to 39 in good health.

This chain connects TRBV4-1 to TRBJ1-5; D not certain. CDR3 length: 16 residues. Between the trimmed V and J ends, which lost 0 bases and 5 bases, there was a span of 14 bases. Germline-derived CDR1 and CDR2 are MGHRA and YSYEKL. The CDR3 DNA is TGCGCCAGCAGCCAAGACGGGGATCCAGCATATCAGCCCCAGCATTTT. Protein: CASSQDGDPAYQPQHF.

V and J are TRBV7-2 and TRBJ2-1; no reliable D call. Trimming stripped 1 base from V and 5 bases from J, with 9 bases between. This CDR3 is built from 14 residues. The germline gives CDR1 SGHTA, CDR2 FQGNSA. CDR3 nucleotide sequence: TGTGCCAGCAGCTTAGTACTCCATGACAATGAGCAGTTCTTC. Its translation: CASSLVLHDNEQFF.

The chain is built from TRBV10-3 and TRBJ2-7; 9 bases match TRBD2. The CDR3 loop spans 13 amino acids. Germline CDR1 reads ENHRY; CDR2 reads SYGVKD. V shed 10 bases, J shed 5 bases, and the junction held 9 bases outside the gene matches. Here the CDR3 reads CAKGREGPDEQYF. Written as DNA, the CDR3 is TGTGCCAAAGGGCGGGAGGGCCCCGACGAGCAGTACTTC.

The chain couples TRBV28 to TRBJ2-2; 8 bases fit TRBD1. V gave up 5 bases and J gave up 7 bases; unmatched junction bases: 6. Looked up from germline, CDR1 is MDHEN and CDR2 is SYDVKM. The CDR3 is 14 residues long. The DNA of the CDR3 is TGTGCCAGCAGTGCCCAGGGGGCCGGCGGGGAGCTGTTTTTT. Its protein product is CASSAQGAGGELFF.

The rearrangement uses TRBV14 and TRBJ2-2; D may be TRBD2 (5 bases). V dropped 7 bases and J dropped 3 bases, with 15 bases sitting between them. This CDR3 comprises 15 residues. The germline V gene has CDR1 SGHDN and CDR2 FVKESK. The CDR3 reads CASNSGSWDTGELFF. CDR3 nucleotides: TGTGCCAGCAACTCGGGATCGTGGGACACCGGGGAGCTGTTTTTT.

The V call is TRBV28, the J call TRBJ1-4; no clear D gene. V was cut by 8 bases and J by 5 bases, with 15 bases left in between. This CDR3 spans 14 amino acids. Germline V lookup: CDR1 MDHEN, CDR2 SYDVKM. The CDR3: CASGRLGLNEKLFF. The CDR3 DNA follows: TGTGCCAGCGGGCGACTCGGCTTAAATGAAAAACTGTTTTTT.

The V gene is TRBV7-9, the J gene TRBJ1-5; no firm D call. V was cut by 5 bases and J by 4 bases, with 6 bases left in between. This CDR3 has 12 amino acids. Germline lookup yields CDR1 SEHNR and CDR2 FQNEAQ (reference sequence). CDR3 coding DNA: TGTGCCAGCAGCAAGCCTAATCAGCCCCAGCATTTT. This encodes CASSKPNQPQHF.

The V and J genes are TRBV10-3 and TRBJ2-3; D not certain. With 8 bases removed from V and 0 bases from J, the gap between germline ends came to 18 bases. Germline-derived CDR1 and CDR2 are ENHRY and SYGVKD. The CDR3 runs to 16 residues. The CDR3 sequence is CAIGPRTETSTDTQYF. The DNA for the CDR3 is TGTGCCATCGGACCGCGGACGGAAACTAGCACAGATACGCAGTATTTT.

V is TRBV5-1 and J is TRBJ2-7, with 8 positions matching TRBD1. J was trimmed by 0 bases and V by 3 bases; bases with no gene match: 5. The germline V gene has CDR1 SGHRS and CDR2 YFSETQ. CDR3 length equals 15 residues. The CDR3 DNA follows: TGCGCCAGCAGCTCAGAACAGGGGGTCTCCTACGAGCAGTACTTC. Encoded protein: CASSSEQGVSYEQYF.

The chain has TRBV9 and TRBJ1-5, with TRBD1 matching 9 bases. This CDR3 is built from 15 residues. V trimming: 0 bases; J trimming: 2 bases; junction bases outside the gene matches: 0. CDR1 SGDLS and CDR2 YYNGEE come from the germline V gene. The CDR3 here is CASSVGDRGNQPQHF. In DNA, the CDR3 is TGTGCCAGCAGCGTAGGGGACAGGGGCAATCAGCCCCAGCATTTT.

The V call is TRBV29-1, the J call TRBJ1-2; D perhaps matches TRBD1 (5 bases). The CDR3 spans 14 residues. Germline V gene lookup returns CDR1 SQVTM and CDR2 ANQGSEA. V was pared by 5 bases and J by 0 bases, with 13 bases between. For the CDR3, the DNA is TGCAGCGTTAGGGGCGCGGATTCTAACTATGGCTACACCTTC. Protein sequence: CSVRGADSNYGYTF.

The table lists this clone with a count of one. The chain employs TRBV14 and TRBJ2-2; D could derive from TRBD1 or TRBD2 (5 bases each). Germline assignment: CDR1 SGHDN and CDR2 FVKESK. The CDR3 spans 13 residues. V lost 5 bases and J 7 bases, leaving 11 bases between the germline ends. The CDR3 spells CASSYGGYGELFF. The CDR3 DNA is TGTGCCAGCAGCTATGGGGGTTACGGGGAGCTGTTTTTT.

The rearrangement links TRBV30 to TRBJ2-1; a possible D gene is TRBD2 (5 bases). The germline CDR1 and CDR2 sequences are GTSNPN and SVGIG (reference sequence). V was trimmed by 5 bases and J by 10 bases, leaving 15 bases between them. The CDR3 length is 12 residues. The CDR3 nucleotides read TGTGCCTGGGATCCTAGCTCCTGGGAGCAGTTCTTC. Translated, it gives CAWDPSSWEQFF.

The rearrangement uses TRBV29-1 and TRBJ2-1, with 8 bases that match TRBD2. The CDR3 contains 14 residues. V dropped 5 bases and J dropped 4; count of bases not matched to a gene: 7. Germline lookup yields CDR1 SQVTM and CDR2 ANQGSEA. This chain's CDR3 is CSVCVAGSYNEQFF. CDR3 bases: TGCAGCGTTTGTGTAGCGGGATCTTACAATGAGCAGTTCTTC.

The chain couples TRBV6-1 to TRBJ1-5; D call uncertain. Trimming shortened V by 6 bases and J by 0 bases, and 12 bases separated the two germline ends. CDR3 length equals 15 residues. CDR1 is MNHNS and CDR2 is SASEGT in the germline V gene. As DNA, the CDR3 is TGTGCCAGCAGAACCCTAGAGAATAGCAATCAGCCCCAGCATTTT. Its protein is CASRTLENSNQPQHF.

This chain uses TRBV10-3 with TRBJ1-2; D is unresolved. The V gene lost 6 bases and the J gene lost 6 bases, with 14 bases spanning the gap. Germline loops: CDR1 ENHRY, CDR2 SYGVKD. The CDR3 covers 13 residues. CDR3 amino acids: CAISPPQEDGYTF. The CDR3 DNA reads TGTGCCATCAGCCCACCCCAAGAGGATGGCTACACCTTC.

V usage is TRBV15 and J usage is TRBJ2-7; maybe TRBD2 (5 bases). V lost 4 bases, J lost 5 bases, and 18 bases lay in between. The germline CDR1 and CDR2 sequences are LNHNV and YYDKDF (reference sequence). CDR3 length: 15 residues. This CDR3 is CATSNTRSVGDEQYF. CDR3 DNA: TGTGCCACCAGCAATACTAGGTCGGTAGGAGACGAGCAGTACTTC.

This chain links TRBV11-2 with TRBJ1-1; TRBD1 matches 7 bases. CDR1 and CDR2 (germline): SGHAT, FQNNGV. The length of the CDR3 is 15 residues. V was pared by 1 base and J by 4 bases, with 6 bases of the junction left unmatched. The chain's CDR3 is CASSLVVGTATEAFF. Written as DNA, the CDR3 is TGTGCCAGCAGCTTAGTCGTCGGGACAGCCACTGAAGCTTTCTTT.

The CDR3 region has the DNA TGTGCCAGCAGGGGGGACAGGTCTCTGGATGAGCAGTACTTC. It specifies CASRGDRSLDEQYF. The V and J genes are TRBV6-1 and TRBJ2-7; 8 bases agree with TRBD1. The germline V gene has CDR1 MNHNS and CDR2 SASEGT. The CDR3 runs to 14 residues. After removal of 6 bases from V and 7 bases from J, the junction contained 11 bases not matched to a gene.

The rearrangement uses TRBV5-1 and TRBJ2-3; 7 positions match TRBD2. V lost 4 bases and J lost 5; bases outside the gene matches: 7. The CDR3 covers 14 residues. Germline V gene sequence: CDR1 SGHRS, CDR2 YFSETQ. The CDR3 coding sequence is TGCGCCAGCAGCATTAGACTAGCACTAGATACGCAGTATTTT. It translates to CASSIRLALDTQYF.

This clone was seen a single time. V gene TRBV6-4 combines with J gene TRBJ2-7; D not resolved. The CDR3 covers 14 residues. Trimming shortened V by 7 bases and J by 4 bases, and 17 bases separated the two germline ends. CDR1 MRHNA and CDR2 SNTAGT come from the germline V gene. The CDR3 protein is CASIKQVYLYEQYF. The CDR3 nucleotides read TGTGCCAGCATAAAGCAAGTTTACTTATACGAGCAGTACTTC.

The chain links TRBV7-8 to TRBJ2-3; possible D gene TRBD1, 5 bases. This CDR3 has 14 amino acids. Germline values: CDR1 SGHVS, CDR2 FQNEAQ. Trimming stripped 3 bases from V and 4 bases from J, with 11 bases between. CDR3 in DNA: TGTGCCAGCAGCTTCTACAGGACCCCAGATACGCAGTATTTT. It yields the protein CASSFYRTPDTQYF.

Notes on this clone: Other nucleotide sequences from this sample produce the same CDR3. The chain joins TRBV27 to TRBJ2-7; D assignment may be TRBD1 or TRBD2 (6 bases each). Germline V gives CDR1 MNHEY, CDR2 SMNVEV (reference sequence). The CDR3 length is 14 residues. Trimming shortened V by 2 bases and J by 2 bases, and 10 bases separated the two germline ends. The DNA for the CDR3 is TGTGCCAGCAGTTTAGGGGGGCCTACCTACGAGCAGTACTTC. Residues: CASSLGGPTYEQYF.

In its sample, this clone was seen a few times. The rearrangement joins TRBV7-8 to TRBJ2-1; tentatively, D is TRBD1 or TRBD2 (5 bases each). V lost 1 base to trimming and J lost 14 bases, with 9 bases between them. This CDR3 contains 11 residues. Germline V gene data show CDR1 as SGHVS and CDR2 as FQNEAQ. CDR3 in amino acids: CASSLGRGEFF. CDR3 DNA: TGTGCCAGCAGCTTAGGTAGAGGGGAGTTCTTC.

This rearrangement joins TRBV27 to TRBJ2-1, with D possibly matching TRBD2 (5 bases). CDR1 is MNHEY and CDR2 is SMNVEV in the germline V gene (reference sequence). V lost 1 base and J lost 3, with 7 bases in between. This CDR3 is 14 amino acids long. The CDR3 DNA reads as TGTGCCAGCAGTTTATTACTAGACTACAATGAGCAGTTCTTC. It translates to CASSLLLDYNEQFF.

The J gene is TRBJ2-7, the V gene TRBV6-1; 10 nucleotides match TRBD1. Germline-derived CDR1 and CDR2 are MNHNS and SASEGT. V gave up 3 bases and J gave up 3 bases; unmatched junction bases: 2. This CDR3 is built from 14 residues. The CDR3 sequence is CASSDRDRGYEQYF. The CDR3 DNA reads TGTGCCAGCAGTGACCGGGACAGGGGCTACGAGCAGTACTTC.

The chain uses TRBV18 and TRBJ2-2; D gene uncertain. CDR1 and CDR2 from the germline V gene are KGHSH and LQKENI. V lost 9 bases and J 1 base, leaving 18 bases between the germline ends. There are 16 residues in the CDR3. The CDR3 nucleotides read TGTGCCAGTGCCGGCGAAGTGGGCTTGAACACCGGGGAGCTGTTTTTT. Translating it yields CASAGEVGLNTGELFF.

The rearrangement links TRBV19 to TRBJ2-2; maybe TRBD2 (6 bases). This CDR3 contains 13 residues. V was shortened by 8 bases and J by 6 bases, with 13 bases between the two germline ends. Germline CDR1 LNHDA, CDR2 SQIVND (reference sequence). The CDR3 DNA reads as TGTGCCAGTTCTTTCCGGAGGGCCGGGGAGCTGTTTTTT. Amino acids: CASSFRRAGELFF. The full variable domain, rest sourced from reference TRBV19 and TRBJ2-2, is DGGITQSPKYLFRKEGQNVTLSCEQNLNHDAMYWYRQDPGQGLRLIYYSQIVNDFQKGDIAEGYSVSREKKESFPLTVTSAQKNPTAFYLCASSFRRAGELFFGEGSRLTVL.

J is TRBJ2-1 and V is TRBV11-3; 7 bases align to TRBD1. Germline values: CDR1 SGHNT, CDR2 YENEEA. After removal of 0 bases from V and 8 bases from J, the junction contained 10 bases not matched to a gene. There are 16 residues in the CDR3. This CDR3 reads CASSLDEGAPIHEQFF. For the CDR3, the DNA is TGTGCCAGCAGCTTAGATGAGGGGGCACCAATCCATGAGCAGTTCTTC.

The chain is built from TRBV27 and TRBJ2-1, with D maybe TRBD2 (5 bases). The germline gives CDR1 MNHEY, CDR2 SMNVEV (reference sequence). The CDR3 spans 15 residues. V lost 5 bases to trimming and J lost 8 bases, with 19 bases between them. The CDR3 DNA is TGTGCCAGCAGTCCCCCCGGTAACGGGCGGGATGAGCAGTTCTTC. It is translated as CASSPPGNGRDEQFF.